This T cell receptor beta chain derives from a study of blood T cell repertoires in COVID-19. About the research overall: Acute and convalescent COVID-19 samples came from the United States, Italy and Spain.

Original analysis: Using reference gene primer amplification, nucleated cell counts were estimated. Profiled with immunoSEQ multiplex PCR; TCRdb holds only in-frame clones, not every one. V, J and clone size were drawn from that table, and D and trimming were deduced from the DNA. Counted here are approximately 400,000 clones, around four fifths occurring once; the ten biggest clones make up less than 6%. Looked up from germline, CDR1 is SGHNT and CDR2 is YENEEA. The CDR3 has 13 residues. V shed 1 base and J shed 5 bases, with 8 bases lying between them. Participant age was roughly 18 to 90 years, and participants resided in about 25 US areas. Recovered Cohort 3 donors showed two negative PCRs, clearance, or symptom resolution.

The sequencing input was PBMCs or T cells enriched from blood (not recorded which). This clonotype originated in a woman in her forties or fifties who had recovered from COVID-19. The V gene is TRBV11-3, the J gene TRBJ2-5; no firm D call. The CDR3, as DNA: TGTGCCAGCAGCTTAGCTCTACTGGAGACCCAGTACTTC. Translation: CASSLALLETQYF.